A selection of T cell receptor beta chains follows, all from one sample in a study of read filtering for tumor transcriptome and immune sequencing. A single record per CDR3 protein comes from TCRdb applying MiXCR to the reads. The table includes fewer than 150,000 distinct CDR3 sequences, 10% to 15% detected once. What was sequenced was a population of CD138-negative cells sorted from bone marrow. Every receptor here comes from a donor at least 40 years old with multiple myeloma. Each CDR3 is given with its conserved first and last residue.

>TRBV27
CASSFGQTGLYF
>TRBV20-1
CSARPADTQYF
>TRBV6-5
CASSYSIARRTYEQYF
>TRBV5-1
CASSLEGQRNEKLFF
>TRBV7-9
CASSLDSNYGYTF
>TRBV7-3
CASSLRGGHEQYF
>TRBV5-1
CASSPRTGEDEKLFF
>TRBV29-1
CSGLTRLGELFF
>TRBV7-2
CASSLEGTSGVGTQYF
>TRBV18
CASSPPGGGISEQFF
>TRBV7-2
CASSLTGDYEQYF
>TRBV4-1
CASSRNEVNEAFF
>TRBV28
CASSLSGGVRYEQYF
>TRBV29-1
CSARSTGEETQYF
>TRBV10-3
CAILDRNTGELFF
>TRBV30
CAWGSGLAGNNEQFF
>TRBV6-6
CASRRGSSYNEQFF
>TRBV5-1
CASSRGTGETNVLTF
>TRBV14
CASSLGTANSPLHF
>TRBV20-1
CSARGDRGDNSPLHF
>TRBV11-1
CASSLGDRNSPLHF
>TRBV6-6
CASSPVTEAQYF
>TRBV5-1
CASTLAGRINQPQHF
>TRBV5-1
CASSLAPLQGNTEAFF
>TRBV2
CASRQGTTKNTEAFF
>TRBV19
CASSITGVPKNIQYF
>TRBV4-1
CASSQGPFGTSSYNEQFF
>TRBV29-1
CSVGIRGNEQFF
>TRBV28
CASSESTTGAFEQYF
>TRBV6-5
CASSRQGEAFF
>TRBV7-9
CASSLDLRETQYF
>TRBV7-2
CASSLLGRQETQYF
>TRBV7-8
CASSQRAAPGLAGRRNNEQFF
>TRBV6-1
CASSEFPAGGTDTQYF
>TRBV2
CASKTSGGSNEQFF
>TRBV28
CASSLAQNNEKLFF
>TRBV30
CAWNSGRGMNEQFF
>TRBV6-5
CASRPGQRPKTEAFF
>TRBV29-1
CSVSTDAKIGYTF
>TRBV28
CASKPGLAGETQYF
>TRBV20-1
CSARDMGAFTDTQYF
>TRBV9
CASSTRDRGFDEQFF
>TRBV12-3/TRBV12-4
CASSFRESHQPQHF
>TRBV7-9
CASSKGRDWDAGELFF
>TRBV5-1
CASSPQGPPGTGELFF
>TRBV3-1
CASSQGQQNTEAFF
>TRBV7-9
CASSLASGSKHAQYF
>TRBV5-1
CASMWGSGANVLTF